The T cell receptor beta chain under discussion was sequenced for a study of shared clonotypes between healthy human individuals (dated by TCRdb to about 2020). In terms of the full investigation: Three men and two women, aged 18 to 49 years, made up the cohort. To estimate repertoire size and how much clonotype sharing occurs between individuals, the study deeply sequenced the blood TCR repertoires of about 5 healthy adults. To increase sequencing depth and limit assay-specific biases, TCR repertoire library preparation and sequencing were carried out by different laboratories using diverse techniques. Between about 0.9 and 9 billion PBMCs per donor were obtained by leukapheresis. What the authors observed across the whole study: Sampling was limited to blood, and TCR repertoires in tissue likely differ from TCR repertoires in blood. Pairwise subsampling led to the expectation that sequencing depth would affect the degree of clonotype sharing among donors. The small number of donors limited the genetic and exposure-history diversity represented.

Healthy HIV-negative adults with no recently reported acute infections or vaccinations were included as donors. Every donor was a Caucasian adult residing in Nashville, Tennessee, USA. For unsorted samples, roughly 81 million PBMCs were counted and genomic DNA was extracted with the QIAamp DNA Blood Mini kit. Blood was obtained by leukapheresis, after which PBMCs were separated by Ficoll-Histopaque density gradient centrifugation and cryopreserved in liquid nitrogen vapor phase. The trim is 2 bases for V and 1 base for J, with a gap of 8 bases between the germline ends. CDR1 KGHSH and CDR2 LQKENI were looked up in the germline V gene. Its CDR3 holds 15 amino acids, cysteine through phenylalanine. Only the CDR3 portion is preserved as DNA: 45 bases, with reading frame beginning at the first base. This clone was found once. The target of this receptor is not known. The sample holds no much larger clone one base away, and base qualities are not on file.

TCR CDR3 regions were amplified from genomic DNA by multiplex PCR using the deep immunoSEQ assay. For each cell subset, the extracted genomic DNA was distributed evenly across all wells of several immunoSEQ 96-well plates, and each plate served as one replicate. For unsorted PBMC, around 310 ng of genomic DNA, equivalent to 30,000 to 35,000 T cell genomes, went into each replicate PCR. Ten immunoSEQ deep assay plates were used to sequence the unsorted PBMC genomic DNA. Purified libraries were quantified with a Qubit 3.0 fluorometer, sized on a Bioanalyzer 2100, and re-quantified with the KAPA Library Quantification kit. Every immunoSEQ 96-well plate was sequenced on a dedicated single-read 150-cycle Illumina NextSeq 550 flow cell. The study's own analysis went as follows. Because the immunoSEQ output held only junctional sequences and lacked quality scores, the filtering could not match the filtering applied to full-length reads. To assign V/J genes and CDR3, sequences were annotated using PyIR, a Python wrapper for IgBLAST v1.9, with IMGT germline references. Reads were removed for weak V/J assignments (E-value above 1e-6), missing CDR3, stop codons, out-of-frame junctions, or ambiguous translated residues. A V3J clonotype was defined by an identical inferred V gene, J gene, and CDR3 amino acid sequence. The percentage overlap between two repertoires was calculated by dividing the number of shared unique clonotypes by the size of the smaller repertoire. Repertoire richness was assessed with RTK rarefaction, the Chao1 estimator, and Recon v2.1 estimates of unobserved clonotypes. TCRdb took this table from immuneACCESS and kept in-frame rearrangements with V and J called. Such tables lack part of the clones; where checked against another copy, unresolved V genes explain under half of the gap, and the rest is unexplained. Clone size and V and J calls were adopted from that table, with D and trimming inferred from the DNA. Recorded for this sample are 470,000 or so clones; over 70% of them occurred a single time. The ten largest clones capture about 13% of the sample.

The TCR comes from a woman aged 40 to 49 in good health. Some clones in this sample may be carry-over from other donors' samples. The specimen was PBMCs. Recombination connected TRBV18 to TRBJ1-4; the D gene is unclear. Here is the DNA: TGTGCCAGCTCACCAGCCTCGGTAACTAATGAAAAACTGTTTTTT. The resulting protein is CASSPASVTNEKLFF.